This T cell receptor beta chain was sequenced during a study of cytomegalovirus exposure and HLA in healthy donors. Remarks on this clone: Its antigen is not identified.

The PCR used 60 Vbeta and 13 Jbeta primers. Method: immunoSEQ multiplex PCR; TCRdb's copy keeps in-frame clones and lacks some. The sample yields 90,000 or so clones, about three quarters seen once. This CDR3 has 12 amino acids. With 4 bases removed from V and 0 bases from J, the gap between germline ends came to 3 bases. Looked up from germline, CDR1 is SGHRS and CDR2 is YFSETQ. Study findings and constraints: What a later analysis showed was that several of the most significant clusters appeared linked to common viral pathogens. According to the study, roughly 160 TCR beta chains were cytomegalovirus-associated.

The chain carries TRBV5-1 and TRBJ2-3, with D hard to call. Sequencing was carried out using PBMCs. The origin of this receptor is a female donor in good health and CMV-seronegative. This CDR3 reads CASSISTDTQYF. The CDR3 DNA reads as TGCGCCAGCAGCATAAGCACAGATACGCAGTATTTT.